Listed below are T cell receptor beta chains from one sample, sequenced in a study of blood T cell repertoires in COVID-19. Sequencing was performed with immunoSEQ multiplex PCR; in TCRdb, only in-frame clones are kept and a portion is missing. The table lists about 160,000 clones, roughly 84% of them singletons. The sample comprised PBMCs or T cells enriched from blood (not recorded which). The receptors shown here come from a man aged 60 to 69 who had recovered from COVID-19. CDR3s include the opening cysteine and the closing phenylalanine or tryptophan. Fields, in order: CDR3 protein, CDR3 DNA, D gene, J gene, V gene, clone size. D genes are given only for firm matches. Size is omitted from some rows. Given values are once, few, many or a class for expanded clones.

CDR3aa: CSVEEGGREQYF; CDR3nt: TGCAGCGTTGAAGAGGGCGGGAGGGAGCAGTACTTC; d_gene: TRBD2; j_gene: TRBJ2-7; v_gene: TRBV29-1; abundance: -
CDR3aa: CASSQGLAADTQYF; CDR3nt: TGTGCCAGCAGCCAAGGACTAGCAGCCGATACGCAGTATTTT; d_gene: TRBD2; j_gene: TRBJ2-3; v_gene: TRBV14; abundance: few
CDR3aa: CASTPWSRGANEKLFF; CDR3nt: TGTGCCAGCACCCCATGGTCCAGGGGTGCTAATGAAAAACTGTTTTTT; d_gene: -; j_gene: TRBJ1-4; v_gene: TRBV28; abundance: -
CDR3aa: CASSDSLGGASNSPLHF; CDR3nt: TGTGCCAGCAGTGACTCCCTAGGGGGGGCCAGTAATTCACCCCTCCACTTT; d_gene: -; j_gene: TRBJ1-6; v_gene: TRBV25-1; abundance: -
CDR3aa: CARHRENTGELFF; CDR3nt: TGTGCCAGACACAGGGAGAACACCGGGGAGCTGTTTTTT; d_gene: -; j_gene: TRBJ2-2; v_gene: TRBV7-9; abundance: -
CDR3aa: CASSSPTSGDGDTQYF; CDR3nt: TGCGCCAGCAGCTCCCCGACTAGCGGGGATGGAGATACGCAGTATTTT; d_gene: TRBD2; j_gene: TRBJ2-3; v_gene: TRBV5-1; abundance: -
CDR3aa: CASRRGTGDTEAFF; CDR3nt: TGTGCCAGCAGGCGGGGCACAGGGGACACTGAAGCTTTCTTT; d_gene: TRBD1; j_gene: TRBJ1-1; v_gene: TRBV7-8; abundance: -
CDR3aa: CASSPEGYQNEQYF; CDR3nt: TGTGCCAGCAGCCCGGAGGGATATCAGAACGAGCAGTACTTC; d_gene: -; j_gene: TRBJ2-7; v_gene: TRBV9; abundance: -
CDR3aa: CASTMDRSYGYTF; CDR3nt: TGTGCCAGCACCATGGACAGGTCCTATGGCTACACCTTC; d_gene: TRBD1; j_gene: TRBJ1-2; v_gene: TRBV6-5; abundance: -
CDR3aa: CASISLQGANYGYTF; CDR3nt: TGTGCCAGCATCTCTCTCCAGGGGGCTAACTATGGCTACACCTTC; d_gene: TRBD1; j_gene: TRBJ1-2; v_gene: TRBV7-9; abundance: few
CDR3aa: CASSLKGGATQYF; CDR3nt: TGTGCCAGCAGCTTGAAGGGGGGGGCGACCCAGTACTTC; d_gene: -; j_gene: TRBJ2-5; v_gene: TRBV5-4; abundance: -
CDR3aa: CASSVPGQVGGGYTF; CDR3nt: TGTGCCAGCAGCGTACCGGGACAGGTCGGGGGAGGCTACACCTTC; d_gene: TRBD1; j_gene: TRBJ1-2; v_gene: TRBV5-5; abundance: -
CDR3aa: CASSRTSGYTYEQYF; CDR3nt: TGTGCCAGCAGTCGGACTAGCGGGTATACCTACGAGCAGTACTTC; d_gene: TRBD2; j_gene: TRBJ2-7; v_gene: TRBV6-5; abundance: -
CDR3aa: CASSVEAGDSYEQYF; CDR3nt: TGTGCCAGCAGCGTAGAAGCGGGAGATTCCTACGAGCAGTACTTC; d_gene: TRBD2; j_gene: TRBJ2-7; v_gene: TRBV9; abundance: few
CDR3aa: CASNKREREGRDEQFF; CDR3nt: TGTGCCAGCAACAAGAGGGAGCGGGAGGGCCGGGATGAGCAGTTCTTC; d_gene: TRBD2; j_gene: TRBJ2-1; v_gene: TRBV28; abundance: -
CDR3aa: CSASWRGDQPQHF; CDR3nt: TGCAGTGCTAGTTGGCGGGGAGATCAGCCCCAGCATTTT; d_gene: -; j_gene: TRBJ1-5; v_gene: TRBV20-1; abundance: -
CDR3aa: CATSDRTPRNEQFF; CDR3nt: TGTGCCACCAGTGACCGGACTCCTCGGAATGAGCAGTTCTTC; d_gene: -; j_gene: TRBJ2-1; v_gene: TRBV24-1; abundance: -
CDR3aa: CASSLTRQGSPHEQYF; CDR3nt: TGTGCCAGCAGCCTTACACGACAGGGGTCCCCCCACGAGCAGTACTTC; d_gene: TRBD1; j_gene: TRBJ2-7; v_gene: TRBV5-4; abundance: -
CDR3aa: CASSFGGSAYEQYF; CDR3nt: TGTGCCAGCAGCTTTGGGGGCAGTGCATACGAGCAGTACTTC; d_gene: -; j_gene: TRBJ2-7; v_gene: TRBV11-1; abundance: -
CDR3aa: CSARTDYEQYF; CDR3nt: TGCAGCGCTCGGACAGATTACGAGCAGTACTTC; d_gene: -; j_gene: TRBJ2-7; v_gene: TRBV29-1; abundance: -
CDR3aa: CASSLVRGGRPFF; CDR3nt: TGTGCCAGCAGTTTGGTCAGGGGCGGTAGACCTTTCTTT; d_gene: -; j_gene: TRBJ1-1; v_gene: TRBV28; abundance: few
CDR3aa: CACILDRGSSPLHF; CDR3nt: TGTGCCTGTATACTTGACAGGGGGTCTTCACCCCTCCACTTT; d_gene: TRBD1; j_gene: TRBJ1-6; v_gene: TRBV30; abundance: many
CDR3aa: CASSSVGQGSTYEQYF; CDR3nt: TGTGCCAGCAGCTCGGTGGGACAGGGGTCTACCTACGAGCAGTACTTC; d_gene: TRBD1; j_gene: TRBJ2-7; v_gene: TRBV7-6; abundance: -
CDR3aa: CASSQDRGFGQPQHF; CDR3nt: TGTGCCAGCAGCCAAGATCGGGGGTTTGGACAGCCCCAGCATTTT; d_gene: -; j_gene: TRBJ1-5; v_gene: TRBV3-1/TRBV3-2; abundance: -
CDR3aa: CASSLGGQGNYGYTF; CDR3nt: TGTGCCAGCAGCTTAGGGGGACAGGGGAACTATGGCTACACCTTC; d_gene: TRBD1; j_gene: TRBJ1-2; v_gene: TRBV11-2; abundance: -
CDR3aa: CASSLEPSPNTEAFF; CDR3nt: TGCGCCAGCAGCTTGGAGCCTAGTCCGAACACTGAAGCTTTCTTT; d_gene: -; j_gene: TRBJ1-1; v_gene: TRBV5-1; abundance: -
CDR3aa: CASSRVYNSPLHF; CDR3nt: TGTGCCAGCAGCCGAGTCTATAATTCACCCCTCCACTTT; d_gene: -; j_gene: TRBJ1-6; v_gene: TRBV7-7; abundance: -
CDR3aa: CASSIPTENTEAFF; CDR3nt: TGTGCCAGTAGTATCCCGACAGAGAACACTGAAGCTTTCTTT; d_gene: -; j_gene: TRBJ1-1; v_gene: TRBV19; abundance: -
CDR3aa: CASRQSINEKLFF; CDR3nt: TGTGCCAGCAGACAGTCCATTAATGAAAAACTGTTTTTT; d_gene: -; j_gene: TRBJ1-4; v_gene: TRBV12-3/TRBV12-4; abundance: -
CDR3aa: CASSPQTNQPQHF; CDR3nt: TGTGCCAGCAGTCCTCAGACAAATCAGCCCCAGCATTTT; d_gene: -; j_gene: TRBJ1-5; v_gene: TRBV6-6; abundance: -
CDR3aa: CASSPLGGAPRPQHF; CDR3nt: TGTGCCAGCAGCCCTCTTGGGGGCGCCCCTCGACCCCAGCATTTT; d_gene: -; j_gene: TRBJ1-5; v_gene: TRBV5-6; abundance: -
CDR3aa: CASAPVTGDQPQHF; CDR3nt: TGTGCCAGCGCCCCGGTGACAGGGGATCAGCCCCAGCATTTT; d_gene: TRBD1; j_gene: TRBJ1-5; v_gene: TRBV2; abundance: -
CDR3aa: CASSSTGRYEQYF; CDR3nt: TGTGCCAGCAGCTCGACAGGGAGGTACGAGCAGTACTTC; d_gene: -; j_gene: TRBJ2-7; v_gene: TRBV5-6; abundance: many
CDR3aa: CAWSPPRTGVSPLHF; CDR3nt: TGTGCCTGGAGTCCCCCGAGGACAGGGGTGTCACCCCTCCACTTT; d_gene: TRBD1; j_gene: TRBJ1-6; v_gene: TRBV30; abundance: -
CDR3aa: CASSLGQGSFEQYF; CDR3nt: TGTGCCAGCAGTTTGGGACAGGGATCGTTCGAGCAGTACTTC; d_gene: TRBD1; j_gene: TRBJ2-7; v_gene: TRBV6-5; abundance: -
CDR3aa: CASSEGEGTGQPQHF; CDR3nt: TGTGCCAGCAGTGAAGGCGAGGGCACGGGTCAGCCCCAGCATTTT; d_gene: -; j_gene: TRBJ1-5; v_gene: TRBV6-1; abundance: -
CDR3aa: CASSGGYVSPLHF; CDR3nt: TGTGCCAGCAGTGGGGGGTACGTTTCACCCCTCCACTTT; d_gene: -; j_gene: TRBJ1-6; v_gene: TRBV11-2; abundance: -
CDR3aa: CASISSGTGDGYTF; CDR3nt: TGTGCCAGCATATCCTCCGGGACAGGGGATGGCTACACCTTC; d_gene: TRBD1; j_gene: TRBJ1-2; v_gene: TRBV28; abundance: few
CDR3aa: CALAGPTNTEAFF; CDR3nt: TGTGCCCTCGCGGGACCCACGAACACTGAAGCTTTCTTT; d_gene: -; j_gene: TRBJ1-1; v_gene: TRBV2; abundance: -
CDR3aa: CASSRTGRQETQYF; CDR3nt: TGCGCCAGCAGCAGGACAGGGCGACAAGAGACCCAGTACTTC; d_gene: TRBD1; j_gene: TRBJ2-5; v_gene: TRBV5-1; abundance: -
CDR3aa: CAWRRVNTEAFF; CDR3nt: TGTGCCTGGAGACGGGTGAACACTGAAGCTTTCTTT; d_gene: -; j_gene: TRBJ1-1; v_gene: TRBV30; abundance: -
CDR3aa: CASSIEASGWDTQYF; CDR3nt: TGTGCCAGTAGTATAGAGGCTAGCGGGTGGGATACGCAGTATTTT; d_gene: TRBD2; j_gene: TRBJ2-3; v_gene: TRBV19; abundance: -
CDR3aa: CASSLSGGVVTDTQYF; CDR3nt: TGTGCCAGCAGCCTAAGCGGGGGAGTGGTAACAGATACGCAGTATTTT; d_gene: TRBD2; j_gene: TRBJ2-3; v_gene: TRBV7-6; abundance: -
CDR3aa: CASGNSLSRAGSETQYF; CDR3nt: TGTGCTAGTGGCAATTCTCTTTCCAGGGCGGGAAGTGAGACCCAGTACTTC; d_gene: -; j_gene: TRBJ2-5; v_gene: TRBV12-5; abundance: -
CDR3aa: CASSIGDRGNNQPQHF; CDR3nt: TGTGCCAGTAGTATAGGGGACAGGGGGAACAATCAGCCCCAGCATTTT; d_gene: TRBD1; j_gene: TRBJ1-5; v_gene: TRBV19; abundance: -